One and the same sample provided the 17 T cell receptor beta chains below, sequenced in a study of T-cell reconstitution after alpha-beta-depleted transplantation in children. It was with unique molecular identifiers that the TCRbeta library was prepared. TCRdb processed the PCR reads anew with MiXCR; each CDR3 protein has one entry. There are 400,000 to 450,000 distinct CDR3 sequences in the sample; around two fifths occur only once, and approximately 30% lies in the top ten. The source was PBMCs, collected before TCRalphabeta/CD19-depleted stem cell transplant. These receptor sequences come from a girl aged 2-15 years with aplastic anemia, due to receive a stem cell transplant.

CDR3 bases: TGTGCCAGCGCCACTCCGACAGGGGTTGATCAGCCCCAGCATTTT. It is translated as CASATPTGVDQPQHF. The V gene is TRBV28, the J gene TRBJ1-5; 8 bases are a match to TRBD1. Germline CDR1 MDHEN, CDR2 SYDVKM. The CDR3 spans 15 residues. With V trimmed by 8 bases and J by 5 bases, 11 bases remained unmatched.

This clonotype was recorded a few times. The chain combines TRBV28 with TRBJ1-5; 9 bases line up with TRBD1. After removal of 6 bases from V and 4 bases from J, the junction contained 7 bases not matched to a gene. Germline lookup yields CDR1 MDHEN and CDR2 SYDVKM. The CDR3 loop spans 15 amino acids. CDR3 DNA: TGTGCCAGCAGCCTTGACAGGGGGGAAAATCAGCCCCAGCATTTT. It yields the protein CASSLDRGENQPQHF.

This chain joins TRBV7-2 and TRBJ2-4; D gene ambiguous. V was shortened by 1 base and J by 2 bases, with 12 bases between the two germline ends. The germline V gene encodes CDR1 SGHTA and CDR2 FQGNSA. The CDR3 totals 16 residues. CDR3 loop: CASSLVGSSPKNIQYF. In DNA, the CDR3 is TGTGCCAGCAGCTTAGTGGGCAGTTCCCCCAAAAACATTCAGTACTTC.

This clonotype was picked up a small number of times. For the CDR3, the DNA is TGCGCCAGCAGCTGGGACAGTTTGAGCTCCTACAATGAGCAGTTCTTC. Translated, it gives CASSWDSLSSYNEQFF. The chain joins TRBV5-1 to TRBJ2-1, with TRBD1 matching 7 bases. V lost 3 bases to trimming and J lost 0 bases; unmatched junction nucleotides: 6. CDR1 is SGHRS and CDR2 is YFSETQ in the germline V gene. CDR3 size: 16 residues.

This sequence joins TRBV5-1 and TRBJ2-5; possible D gene TRBD2, 5 bases. Germline lookup yields CDR1 SGHRS and CDR2 YFSETQ. CDR3 length: 16 amino acids. Trimming shortened V by 0 bases and J by 1 base, and 13 bases separated the two germline ends. Written as DNA, the CDR3 is TGCGCCAGCAGCTTGGGACTGCGGGCGGGCCAAGAGACCCAGTACTTC. Amino acid sequence: CASSLGLRAGQETQYF.

The chain has TRBV5-5 and TRBJ1-1, with D perhaps TRBD1 (5 bases). The CDR3 contains 16 residues. Germline lookup yields CDR1 SGHKS and CDR2 YYEKEE (reference sequence). With 3 bases removed from V and 0 bases from J, the gap between germline ends came to 15 bases. CDR3 nucleotide sequence: TGTGCCAGCAGCTCCCGTTGGGACTCCCTGAACACTGAAGCTTTCTTT. It codes for CASSSRWDSLNTEAFF. Combining the CDR3 with reference TRBV5-5 and TRBJ1-1 gives the whole variable domain DAGVTQSPTHLIKTRGQQVTLRCSPISGHKSVSWYQQVLGQGPQFIFQYYEKEERGRGNFPDRFSARQFPNYSSELNVNALLLGDSALYLCASSSRWDSLNTEAFFGQGTRLTVV.

This clonotype occurred once. The chain joins TRBV12-3 or TRBV12-4 to TRBJ1-1; D is possibly TRBD1 (5 bases). This CDR3 is 14 amino acids long. Trimming stripped 3 bases from V and 9 bases from J, with 17 bases between. The CDR3 bases are TGTGCCAGCAGTTTTCTCGCGACAGCTACTCAAGCTTTCTTT. This sequence encodes CASSFLATATQAFF.

This chain links TRBV5-1 with TRBJ2-3; D is tentatively TRBD1 or TRBD2 (5 bases each). The germline V gene has CDR1 SGHRS and CDR2 YFSETQ. This CDR3 region has 16 residues. V shed 0 bases and J shed 2 bases, with 13 bases lying between them. CDR3 bases: TGCGCCAGCAGCTTGGGATCGGGGCTCTACACAGATACGCAGTATTTT. Translating gives CASSLGSGLYTDTQYF. The full variable domain, with the rest looked up from reference TRBV5-1 and TRBJ2-3, is KAGVTQTPRYLIKTRGQQVTLSCSPISGHRSVSWYQQTPGQGLQFLFEYFSETQRNKGNFPGRFSGRQFSNSRSEMNVSTLELGDSALYLCASSLGSGLYTDTQYFGPGTRLTVL.

V gene TRBV27 combines with J gene TRBJ1-6, with D hard to call. Trimming stripped 8 bases from V and 0 bases from J, with 8 bases between. There are 14 residues in the CDR3. The germline CDR1 and CDR2 sequences are MNHEY and SMNVEV (reference sequence). DNA for the CDR3: TGTGCCAGCTGGGGTAGCTCCTATAATTCACCCCTCCACTTT. Residues: CASWGSSYNSPLHF.

This clonotype has at least ten counts. The V call is TRBV6-2 or TRBV6-3, the J call TRBJ2-7, with no clear D. The CDR3 extends over 11 amino acids. Germline assignment: CDR1 MNHEY and CDR2 SVGEGT. The V and J ends lost 7 bases and 5 bases respectively, with 9 bases between them. The CDR3 DNA reads TGTGCCAGCACCCACCTCCACGAGCAGTACTTC. Translated, it gives CASTHLHEQYF.

The J gene is TRBJ1-6, the V gene TRBV3-1, with TRBD1 matching over 8 bases. The germline gives CDR1 LGHDT, CDR2 YNNKEL (reference sequence). The CDR3 is 15 residues long. The ends lost 5 bases at V and 8 bases at J; junction bases unmatched: 8. CDR3 in amino acids: CASSTTDRGYSPLHF. The CDR3 nucleotides are TGTGCCAGCAGCACCACCGACAGGGGCTATTCACCCCTCCACTTT.

This clonotype was picked up many times. The rearrangement joins TRBV9 to TRBJ2-2, with no clear D. The CDR3 is 14 amino acids. The germline V gene has CDR1 SGDLS and CDR2 YYNGEE. The V and J ends lost 4 bases and 6 bases respectively, with 13 bases between them. This CDR3 reads CASSPRSGAGELFF. Here the CDR3 DNA reads TGTGCCAGCAGCCCGCGGAGTGGGGCCGGGGAGCTGTTTTTT.

The table lists this clonotype with a few counts. The J gene is TRBJ2-1, the V gene TRBV28, with D possibly being TRBD2 (5 bases). The CDR3 loop spans 15 amino acids. V was clipped by 5 bases and J by 2 bases, with 13 bases between them. Germline V gene data show CDR1 as MDHEN and CDR2 as SYDVKM. The CDR3 sequence is CASSPPRRAYNEQFF. The CDR3 nucleotides are TGTGCCAGCAGTCCCCCGAGGCGGGCCTACAATGAGCAGTTCTTC.

This chain links TRBV2 with TRBJ2-5; possible D gene TRBD2, 5 bases. Trimming took off 0 bases at V and 5 bases at J, with 13 bases between the two ends. Germline V lookup: CDR1 SNHLY, CDR2 FYNNEI. The CDR3 length is 15 residues. The DNA of the CDR3 is TGTGCCAGCAGTGAAGCGTGGGATAGCGCCGAGACCCAGTACTTC. The encoded protein is CASSEAWDSAETQYF.

V usage is TRBV7-8 and J usage is TRBJ1-5; no definite D call. The germline gives CDR1 SGHVS, CDR2 FQNEAQ. The CDR3 has 14 amino acids. With 5 bases removed from V and 0 bases from J, the gap between germline ends came to 8 bases. The CDR3 region has the DNA TGTGCCAGCAGCGCACTGGATAGCAATCAGCCCCAGCATTTT. This translates into CASSALDSNQPQHF.

As to this clonotype: The CDR3 does not end in the conserved phenylalanine or tryptophan, so this is likely a read error. The gene calls are TRBV7-9 and TRBJ1-5; D is unclear. The CDR3 spans 13 residues. Per the germline V gene, CDR1 is SEHNR and CDR2 is FQNEAQ (reference sequence). CDR3 nucleotides: TGTGCCAGCAGCTCCGGCGGCAATCAGCACCAGCATTTG. This sequence encodes CASSSGGNQHQHL.

The chain employs TRBV2 and TRBJ1-1, with a tentative D call TRBD1 (5 bases). This CDR3 is built from 14 residues. Per the germline V gene, CDR1 is SNHLY and CDR2 is FYNNEI. V lost 7 bases to trimming and J lost 6 bases, with 18 bases between them. The CDR3 nucleotides read TGTGCCAGCACGAAGCGGGAACGGGGGTCTGAAGCTTTCTTT. Protein: CASTKRERGSEAFF.